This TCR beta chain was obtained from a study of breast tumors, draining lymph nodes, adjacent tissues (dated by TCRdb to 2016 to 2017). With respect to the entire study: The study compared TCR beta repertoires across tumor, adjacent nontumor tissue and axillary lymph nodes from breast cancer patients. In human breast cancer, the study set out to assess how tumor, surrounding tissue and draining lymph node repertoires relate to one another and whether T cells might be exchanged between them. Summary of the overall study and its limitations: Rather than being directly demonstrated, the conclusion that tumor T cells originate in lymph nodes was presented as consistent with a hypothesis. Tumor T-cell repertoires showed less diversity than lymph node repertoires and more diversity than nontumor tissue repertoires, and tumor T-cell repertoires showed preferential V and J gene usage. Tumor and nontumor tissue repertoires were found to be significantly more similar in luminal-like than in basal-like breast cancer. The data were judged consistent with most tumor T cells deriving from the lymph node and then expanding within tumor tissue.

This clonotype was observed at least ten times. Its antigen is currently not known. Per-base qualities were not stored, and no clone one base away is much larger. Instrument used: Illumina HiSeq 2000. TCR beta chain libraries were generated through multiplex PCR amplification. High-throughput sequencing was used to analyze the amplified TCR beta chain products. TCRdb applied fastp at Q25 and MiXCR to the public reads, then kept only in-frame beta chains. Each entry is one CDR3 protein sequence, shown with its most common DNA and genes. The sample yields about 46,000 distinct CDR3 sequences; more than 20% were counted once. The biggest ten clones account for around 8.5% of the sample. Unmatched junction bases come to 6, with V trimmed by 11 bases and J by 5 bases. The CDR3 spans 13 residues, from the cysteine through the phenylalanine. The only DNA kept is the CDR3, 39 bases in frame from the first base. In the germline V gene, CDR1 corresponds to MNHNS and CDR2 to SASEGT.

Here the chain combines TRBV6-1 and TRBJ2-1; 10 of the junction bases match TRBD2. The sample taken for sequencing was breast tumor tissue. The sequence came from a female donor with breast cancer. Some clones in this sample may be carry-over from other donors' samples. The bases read TGTGCCGCAAGCGGGAGGGCCCACAATGAGCAGTTCTTC. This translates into CAASGRAHNEQFF.